The T cell receptor beta chain described here comes from a study of shared clonotypes between healthy human individuals. Assay: immunoSEQ multiplex PCR; the TCRdb copy retains only in-frame clones and omits some. Among about 360,000 clones, around 67% were seen once, and the ten largest hold 10%. This CDR3 comprises 11 residues. The V segment lost 6 bases and the J segment 11 bases; nucleotides outside the gene matches: 6. Germline lookup yields CDR1 LGHNT and CDR2 FRNRAP. The V gene is TRBV12-5, the J gene TRBJ1-1; 7 nucleotides agree with TRBD1. This TCR derives from a man aged 25-40 years in good health. The sample was memory CD4+ T cells sorted from blood. Noted subset: CD45RA-negative fraction. The CDR3 here is CASGPGQAAFF. CDR3 bases: TGTGCTAGTGGCCCAGGACAGGCGGCTTTCTTT.